The text below deals with one T cell receptor (beta chain). Its cognate antigen has yet to be identified. Base qualities are not recorded, but no much larger clone differs from it by a single base. The source of the sample is a study of neurological immune-mediated disorders (dated by TCRdb to between 2018 and 2021). Concerning the study at large: Using UMI-based sequencing, the study compared peripheral blood TCR-beta repertoires from patients with HTLV-I-associated myelopathy (HAM/TSP), patients with multiple sclerosis, and healthy controls. Longitudinal samples, technical triplicates and paired sorted CD4+ and CD8+ T-cell subsets, alongside PBMC samples, were included among the roughly 110 TCR-beta libraries. The cohort was made up of 60 to 75 subjects, consisting of around 14 HAM/TSP patients, about 34 multiple sclerosis patients and about 20 healthy controls.

cDNA was synthesized by template-switch 5'RACE using a primer carrying a 10-nucleotide random unique molecular identifier by which each TCR transcript was tagged. Over 200 million TCR-beta sequences, covering 15-18 subjects, were produced in each sequencing run. The RNeasy kit was used to extract total RNA. The KAPA Real-time Library Amplification kit was used to amplify TCR-beta VDJ regions with primers targeting the TCR constant region and the 5'RACE anchor. Sample indexes and Illumina adaptors were added in a first PCR, after which library yield was increased in a second PCR. After Ampure bead purification, the roughly 650 bp TCR product was size-selected on a 2% E-gel SizeSelection system. Before pooling, libraries had their quality checked on a Bioanalyzer, their concentration measured with Qubit, and their quantity determined with the Kapa Library Quantification kit. Libraries were sequenced paired-end 2 x 150 bp on an Illumina HiSeq 2500. To increase sequence diversity, about 25-31% phiX was spiked into each library pool. The study's processing was this. The UMI-based MiGEC pipeline processed quality-filtered reads and removed over 80% of raw TCR sequences during error correction. IMGT germline references were used for aligning VDJ genes, and each clonotype was defined as a unique CDR3 amino acid sequence together with its V-J genes. Clonal expansion, Shannon diversity and CDR3 relatedness (CalcPairwiseDistances, ClusterSamples) were evaluated with VDJtools, and phylogenetic trees were built with CLCbio workbench. A clone was classed as expanded if it had 8 or more unique UMIs, a cutoff based on coefficient-of-variation modelling across technical triplicates. Through fastp at Q25 and MiXCR, TCRdb rebuilt clones from the public reads, retaining in-frame beta chains. Rows are combined by CDR3 protein, so each entry shows the most common genes and DNA. TCRdb's processing, not the study's, gives the V and J calls here. The sample contains more than 45,000 distinct CDR3 sequences, over 9% of them found a single time. 20% to 25% of the sample belongs to the ten largest clones.

The V end loses 5 bases and the J end loses 2 bases, and a stretch of 18 bases separates them. The CDR3, from cysteine to phenylalanine, totals 16 residues. The CDR3 DNA has 48 bases and is translated from base 1. In the germline V gene, CDR1 corresponds to SGHVS and CDR2 to FQNEAQ. For the unsorted PBMC libraries, 2 million PBMCs were stored in RNAlater at -80 degrees C until RNA extraction and were used to generate the libraries. PBMCs were separated from peripheral blood using Ficoll-Hypaque density gradient centrifugation and then cryopreserved in liquid nitrogen. What the work shows at the level of the full study, not this receptor alone: No identical CDR3 amino acid sequences were shared among expanded clones across subjects, suggesting private TCR-beta repertoires in all groups. TCR clonal expansion was highest in HAM/TSP patients and lowest in MS patients, with MS patients falling below even healthy controls.

The sample was PBMCs. This receptor was obtained from a woman aged 40 to 49 with HTLV-1-associated myelopathy (HAM/TSP). The sequence is built from TRBV7-8 and TRBJ1-1, with the D gene too uncertain to name. DNA sequence: TGTGCCAGCAGCGCCCGCTTGATCCAACAAAACACTGAAGCTTTCTTT. Translated, this is CASSARLIQQNTEAFF.